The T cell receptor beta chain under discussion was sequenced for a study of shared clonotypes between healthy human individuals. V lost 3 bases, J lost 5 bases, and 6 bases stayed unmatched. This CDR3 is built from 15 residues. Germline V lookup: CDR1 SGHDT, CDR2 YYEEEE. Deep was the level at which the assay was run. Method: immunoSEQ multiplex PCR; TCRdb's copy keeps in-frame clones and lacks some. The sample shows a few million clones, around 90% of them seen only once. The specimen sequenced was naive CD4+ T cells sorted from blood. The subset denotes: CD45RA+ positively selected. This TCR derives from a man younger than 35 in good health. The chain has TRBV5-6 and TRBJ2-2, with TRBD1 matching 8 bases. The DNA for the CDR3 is TGTGCCAGCAGCTCCAGGGGGCCCCGGACCGGGGAGCTGTTTTTT. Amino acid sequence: CASSSRGPRTGELFF.